A single sample gave rise to the 30 T cell receptor beta chains below, sequenced in a study of CD8 T cells in Susac syndrome. The RNA input was roughly 0.45 to 1 ug, and it was reverse transcribed with random hexamers. In TCRdb, the immunoSEQ multiplex PCR reads were re-called with MiXCR into one record per CDR3 protein. Here the sample spans 150,000 to 200,000 distinct CDR3 sequences, about 95% being singletons. Sequenced sample: CD4+ T cells from PBMCs. The receptors shown here come from a human donor in good health.

The chain recombines TRBV20-1 with TRBJ2-1, with 13 nucleotides matching TRBD2. There are 15 residues in the CDR3. CDR1 is DFQATT and CDR2 is SNEGSKA in the germline V gene (reference sequence). The V segment lost 1 base and the J segment 7 bases; nucleotides outside the gene matches: 4. CDR3 region: CSARVTSGRANEQFF. In DNA form, the CDR3 reads TGCAGTGCTAGAGTTACTAGCGGGAGGGCAAATGAGCAGTTCTTC.

This chain joins TRBV30 and TRBJ2-1; 7 nucleotides match TRBD2. CDR1 and CDR2 from the germline V gene are GTSNPN and SVGIG (reference sequence). This CDR3 is 14 amino acids long. The J segment lost 4 bases and the V segment lost 1 base, leaving 4 bases of the junction unmatched. Here the CDR3 reads CAWSGSGIYNEQFF. DNA for the CDR3: TGTGCCTGGAGTGGGAGCGGGATTTACAATGAGCAGTTCTTC.

This chain links TRBV4-3 with TRBJ1-2; D possibly corresponds to TRBD1 (6 bases). Germline V gene lookup returns CDR1 LGHNA and CDR2 YSLEER. V dropped 2 bases and J dropped 8 bases, with 15 bases sitting between them. The CDR3 is 14 residues long. The CDR3 coding sequence is TGCGCCAGCAGCCAACCTACAGGGCCCGGCGGCTACACCTTC. The encoded protein is CASSQPTGPGGYTF.

The rearrangement uses TRBV19 and TRBJ2-7; D unresolved. CDR1 and CDR2 from the germline V gene are LNHDA and SQIVND (reference sequence). This CDR3 has 14 residues. V lost 2 bases, J lost 3 bases, and 11 bases lay in between. The CDR3 spells CASSISGEDYEQYF. For the CDR3, the DNA is TGTGCCAGTAGTATATCTGGCGAGGACTACGAGCAGTACTTC.

The rearrangement uses TRBV28 and TRBJ2-4; TRBD1 is a possible D gene (5 bases). The V gene's germline CDR1 is MDHEN and CDR2 SYDVKM. The germline V and J ends were trimmed by 3 bases and 6 bases, with 6 bases remaining between them. The length of the CDR3 is 12 residues. The CDR3 DNA reads as TGTGCCAGCAGTTTTGACAGAAACATTCAGTACTTC. Amino acid sequence: CASSFDRNIQYF. Looking up the rest from reference TRBV28 and TRBJ2-4 gives the full variable domain: DVKVTQSSRYLVKRTGEKVFLECVQDMDHENMFWYRQDPGLGLRLIYFSYDVKMKEKGDIPEGYSVSREKKERFSLILESASTNQTSMYLCASSFDRNIQYFGAGTRLSVL.

The CDR3 nucleotides read TGCAGCCACGGACTAGTGCGTGAGACCCAGTACTTC. Translation gives CSHGLVRETQYF. The chain links TRBV29-1 to TRBJ2-5; 7 bases are a match to TRBD2. This CDR3 contains 12 residues. Losses at the gene ends were 8 bases for V and 5 bases for J; bases not matched to a gene: 8. Germline loops: CDR1 SQVTM, CDR2 ANQGSEA.

The V gene is TRBV7-9, the J gene TRBJ1-2; perhaps TRBD1 as D (5 bases). The germline gives CDR1 SEHNR, CDR2 FQNEAQ (reference sequence). Trimming removed 1 base at V and 5 bases at J, with 14 bases between. This CDR3 region has 15 residues. The CDR3: CASSLEVAGTYGYTF. DNA for the CDR3: TGTGCCAGCAGCTTAGAGGTGGCAGGGACGTATGGCTACACCTTC.

The chain couples TRBV6-2 or TRBV6-3 to TRBJ2-7, with D tentatively TRBD2 (6 bases). V lost 0 bases to trimming and J lost 13 bases, with 16 bases between them. The germline V gene encodes CDR1 MNHEY and CDR2 SVGEGT. The CDR3 is 13 residues long. The CDR3 bases are TGTGCCAGCAGTTACTCTGGGGCGGGGACGCCATACTTC. Translating gives CASSYSGAGTPYF.

The chain carries TRBV20-1 and TRBJ1-5; 8 nucleotides line up with TRBD1. This CDR3 is 15 amino acids long. CDR1 and CDR2 from the germline V gene are DFQATT and SNEGSKA (reference sequence). V shed 0 bases and J 5 bases; nucleotides not matched to a gene: 6. Here the CDR3 reads CSARDRDRLHQPQHF. For the CDR3, the DNA is TGCAGTGCTAGAGACCGGGACAGGCTTCATCAGCCCCAGCATTTT.

Only one count was recorded for this clonotype. V is TRBV28 and J is TRBJ1-1, with D perhaps matching TRBD1 (5 bases). The CDR3 is made up of 14 amino acids. Germline V gives CDR1 MDHEN, CDR2 SYDVKM. V was clipped by 2 bases and J by 3 bases, with 10 bases between them. The CDR3: CASSLLGRHTEAFF. The CDR3 region has the DNA TGTGCCAGCAGTTTACTGGGACGGCACACTGAAGCTTTCTTT.

This chain uses TRBV4-3 with TRBJ2-3, with D possibly matching TRBD2 (5 bases). The V gene's germline CDR1 is LGHNA and CDR2 YSLEER. With 1 base removed from V and 7 bases from J, the gap between germline ends came to 9 bases. This CDR3 has 13 residues. The CDR3 is CASSQVGGNTQYF. The DNA for the CDR3 is TGCGCCAGCAGCCAAGTCGGAGGAAATACGCAGTATTTT.

This chain's CDR3 is CSVGGGGHTEAFF. The CDR3 DNA sequence: TGCAGCGTGGGTGGAGGGGGACACACTGAAGCTTTCTTT. The chain has TRBV29-1 and TRBJ1-1; tentative D call: TRBD1 (6 bases). The CDR3 covers 13 residues. V was pared by 6 bases and J by 3 bases, with 14 bases between. The germline V gene encodes CDR1 SQVTM and CDR2 ANQGSEA. The variable domain in full, completed from reference TRBV29-1 and TRBJ1-1, reads SAVISQKPSRDICQRGTSLTIQCQVDSQVTMMFWYRQQPGQSLTLIATANQGSEATYESGFVIDKFPISRPNLTFSTLTVSNMSPEDSSIYLCSVGGGGHTEAFFGQGTRLTVV.

The CDR3 loop reads CSVEDRTSGRAHSGANVLTF. As DNA, the CDR3 is TGCAGCGTTGAAGATCGAACCAGCGGGAGGGCCCACTCTGGGGCCAACGTCCTGACTTTC. V usage is TRBV29-1 and J usage is TRBJ2-6, with 10 bases identical to TRBD2. Germline V gene data show CDR1 as SQVTM and CDR2 as ANQGSEA. The CDR3 consists of 20 residues. V lost 0 bases and J lost 0; bases outside the gene matches: 11.

V is TRBV6-6 and J is TRBJ2-7, with D uncertain. The V gene lost 7 bases and the J gene lost 3 bases, with 13 bases spanning the gap. In germline, CDR1 is MNHNY, CDR2 SVGAGI (reference sequence). This CDR3 has 13 amino acids. The CDR3 protein is CASTPEVNYEQYF. The CDR3 bases are TGTGCCAGCACCCCTGAGGTGAACTACGAGCAGTACTTC.

The chain has TRBV11-3 and TRBJ2-1; TRBD2 matches at 10 bases. The germline V gene has CDR1 SGHNT and CDR2 YENEEA. Trimming took 5 bases from V and 3 from J; bases not matched to a gene: 4. The CDR3 runs to 15 residues. DNA for the CDR3: TGTGCCAGCAGCCTACTAGCGGGAAACTACAATGAGCAGTTCTTC. Translated, it gives CASSLLAGNYNEQFF.

This chain links TRBV27 with TRBJ1-2, with a tentative D call TRBD1 (5 bases). Trimming stripped 5 bases from V and 8 bases from J, with 15 bases between. The CDR3 has 13 residues. Germline-derived CDR1 and CDR2 are MNHEY and SMNVEV (reference sequence). The CDR3 DNA reads TGTGCCAGCAGTCTCCGACAGTCTCAAGGCTACACCTTC. This translates into CASSLRQSQGYTF.

The gene calls are TRBV25-1 and TRBJ2-5; 8 nucleotides match TRBD2. V gave up 2 bases and J gave up 5 bases; unmatched junction bases: 4. The germline gives CDR1 MGHDK, CDR2 SYGVNS. The CDR3 runs to 14 residues. The CDR3 DNA reads as TGTGCCAGCAGTGAACCGGGGGGGACGGAGACCCAGTACTTC. Translated, it gives CASSEPGGTETQYF.

This chain joins TRBV29-1 and TRBJ2-3; no clear D. Trimming removed 1 base at V and 6 bases at J, with 5 bases between. CDR3 length equals 11 residues. Germline V CDR1 and CDR2: SQVTM, ANQGSEA. The DNA for the CDR3 is TGCAGCGTTGAAGTCCGGGATACGCAGTATTTT. Its translation: CSVEVRDTQYF.

The genes are TRBV6-5 and TRBJ2-5; no reliable D call. CDR3 length: 12 residues. V gave up 10 bases and J gave up 1 base, with 10 bases separating them. Per germline, CDR1 MNHEY and CDR2 SVGAGI. CDR3 coding DNA: TGTGCCACTACAGCTTCCCAAGAGACCCAGTACTTC. The encoded protein is CATTASQETQYF.

The CDR3 sequence: CSASGKNTGELFF. The CDR3 DNA reads as TGCAGTGCATCCGGGAAGAACACCGGGGAGCTGTTTTTT. This chain joins TRBV20-1 and TRBJ2-2; D is perhaps TRBD2 (5 bases). CDR3 length equals 13 residues. Trimming left V 6 bases short and J 1 base short, with 9 bases between. Per the germline V gene, CDR1 is DFQATT and CDR2 is SNEGSKA (reference sequence).

The chain links TRBV6-6 to TRBJ2-5, with TRBD2 identical over 8 bases. Germline lookup yields CDR1 MNHNY and CDR2 SVGAGI (reference sequence). V lost 2 bases, J lost 4 bases, and 6 bases stayed unmatched. The CDR3 consists of 15 residues. The CDR3 region has the DNA TGTGCCAGCAGTTACCCATCTAGCGGGCTAGAGACCCAGTACTTC. The encoded protein is CASSYPSSGLETQYF.

This chain connects TRBV5-4 to TRBJ2-1, with D unclear. The CDR3 sequence is 14 residues long. CDR1 is SGHNT, CDR2 YYREEE, per germline (reference sequence). Between the trimmed V and J ends, which lost 0 bases and 7 bases, there was a span of 11 bases. The CDR3 reads CASSLALDRNEQFF. CDR3 nucleotides: TGTGCCAGCAGCTTGGCTCTAGATCGGAATGAGCAGTTCTTC.

J is TRBJ2-7 and V is TRBV20-1; 9 positions match TRBD1. Losses at the gene ends were 1 base for V and 3 bases for J; bases not matched to a gene: 7. The CDR3 has 15 residues. The V gene's germline CDR1 is DFQATT and CDR2 SNEGSKA (reference sequence). DNA for the CDR3: TGCAGTGCTAGAGCTATTGACAGGGGGGTCTACGAGCAGTACTTC. This codes for CSARAIDRGVYEQYF.

The V gene is TRBV7-9, the J gene TRBJ1-2, with D tentatively TRBD1 (5 bases). Trimming took 5 bases from V and 5 from J, leaving 6 bases between them. The CDR3 totals 11 residues. Germline assignment: CDR1 SEHNR and CDR2 FQNEAQ (reference sequence). CDR3 bases: TGTGCCAGCAGCGACAGATATGGCTACACCTTC. Encoded protein: CASSDRYGYTF.

The chain carries TRBV7-8 and TRBJ1-2; D is unresolved. The germline CDR1 and CDR2 sequences are SGHVS and FQNEAQ. CDR3 length: 15 amino acids. Trimming removed 5 bases at V and 0 bases at J, with 13 bases between. CDR3 in DNA: TGTGCCAGCAGCCCCACCGTCGGGACTAACTATGGCTACACCTTC. It codes for CASSPTVGTNYGYTF.

The chain joins TRBV29-1 to TRBJ1-2, with no clear D. V was cut by 1 base and J by 2 bases, with 11 bases left in between. Germline-derived CDR1 and CDR2 are SQVTM and ANQGSEA. The CDR3 runs 14 residues. CDR3 DNA: TGCAGCGTTGAAGGGCTCGACGGAAACTATGGCTACACCTTC. Its protein product is CSVEGLDGNYGYTF.

The V gene is TRBV27, the J gene TRBJ2-5; 9 bases line up with TRBD1. Germline lookup yields CDR1 MNHEY and CDR2 SMNVEV (reference sequence). The CDR3 length is 17 residues. Trimming took 6 bases from V and 2 from J; bases not matched to a gene: 13. CDR3 sequence reads: CASRPSDRGLYQETQYF. DNA for the CDR3: TGTGCCAGCAGACCTTCGGACAGGGGACTTTATCAAGAGACCCAGTACTTC.

The V gene is TRBV15, the J gene TRBJ2-7; D unclear. Germline V gene sequence: CDR1 LNHNV, CDR2 YYDKDF (reference sequence). Trimming took 1 base from V and 0 from J, leaving 13 bases between them. CDR3 length equals 16 residues. CDR3 region: CATSRAYERSSYEQYF. CDR3 coding DNA: TGTGCCACCAGCAGAGCGTATGAACGGAGCTCCTACGAGCAGTACTTC.

This chain uses TRBV14 with TRBJ2-7, with a tentative D call TRBD1 (6 bases). V lost 5 bases and J lost 4, with 18 bases in between. Per germline, CDR1 SGHDN and CDR2 FVKESK. This CDR3 spans 15 amino acids. The CDR3 is CASSYRAGTRYEQYF. The CDR3 DNA is TGTGCCAGCAGCTATCGGGCCGGGACACGGTACGAGCAGTACTTC.

This CDR3 is CASSWTIAGGPANEQFF. The CDR3 DNA follows: TGTGCCAGCAGCTGGACCATAGCGGGAGGGCCGGCCAATGAGCAGTTCTTC. J is TRBJ2-1 and V is TRBV5-4; 11 bases map to TRBD2. CDR1 and CDR2 (germline): SGHNT, YYREEE (reference sequence). The CDR3 loop spans 17 amino acids. After removal of 3 bases from V and 6 bases from J, the junction contained 11 bases not matched to a gene.